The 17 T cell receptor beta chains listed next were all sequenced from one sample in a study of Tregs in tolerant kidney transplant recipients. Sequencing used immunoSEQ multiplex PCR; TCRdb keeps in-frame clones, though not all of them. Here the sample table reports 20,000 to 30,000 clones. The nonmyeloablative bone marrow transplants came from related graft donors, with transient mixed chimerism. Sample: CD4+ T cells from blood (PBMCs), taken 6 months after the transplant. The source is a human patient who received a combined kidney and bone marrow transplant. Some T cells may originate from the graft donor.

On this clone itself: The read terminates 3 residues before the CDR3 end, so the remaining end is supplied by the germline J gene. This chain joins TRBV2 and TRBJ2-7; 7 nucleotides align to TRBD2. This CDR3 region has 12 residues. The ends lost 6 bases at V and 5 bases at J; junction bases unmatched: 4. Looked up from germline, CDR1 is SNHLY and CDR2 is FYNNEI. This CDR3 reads CASRGGVDEQYF. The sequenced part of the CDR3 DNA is TGTGCCAGCAGGGGAGGGGTCGACGAG.

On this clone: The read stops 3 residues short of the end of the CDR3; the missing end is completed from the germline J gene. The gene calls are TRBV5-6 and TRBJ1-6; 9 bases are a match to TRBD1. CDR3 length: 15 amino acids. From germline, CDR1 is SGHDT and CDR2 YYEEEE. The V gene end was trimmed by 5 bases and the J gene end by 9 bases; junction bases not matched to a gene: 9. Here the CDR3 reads CASSLPGTGTSPLHF. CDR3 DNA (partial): TGTGCCAGCAGTTTGCCGGGGACAGGGACTTCACCC.

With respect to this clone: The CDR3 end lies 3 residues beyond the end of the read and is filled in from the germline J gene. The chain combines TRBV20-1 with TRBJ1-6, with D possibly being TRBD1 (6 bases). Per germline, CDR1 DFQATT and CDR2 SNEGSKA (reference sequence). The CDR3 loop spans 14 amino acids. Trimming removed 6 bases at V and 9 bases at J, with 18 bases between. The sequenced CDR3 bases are TGCAGTGCCACGGACAGCGGACGTGGTTCACCC. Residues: CSATDSGRGSP. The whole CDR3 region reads CSATDSGRGSPLHF.

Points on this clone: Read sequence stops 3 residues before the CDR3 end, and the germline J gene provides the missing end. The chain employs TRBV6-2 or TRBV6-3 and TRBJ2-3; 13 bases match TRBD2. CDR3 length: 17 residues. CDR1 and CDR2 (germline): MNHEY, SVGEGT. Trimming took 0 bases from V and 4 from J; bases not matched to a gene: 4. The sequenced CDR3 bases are TGTGCCAGCAGTTACTCGACTAGCGGGAGGATGGCAGATACG. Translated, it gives CASSYSTSGRMADT. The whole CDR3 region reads CASSYSTSGRMADTQYF.

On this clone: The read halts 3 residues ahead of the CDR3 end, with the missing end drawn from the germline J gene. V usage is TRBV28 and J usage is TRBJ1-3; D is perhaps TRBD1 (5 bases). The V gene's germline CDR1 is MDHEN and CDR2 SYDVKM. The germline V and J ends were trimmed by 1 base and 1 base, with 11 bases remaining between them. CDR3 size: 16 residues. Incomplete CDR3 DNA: TGTGCCAGCAGTTTATCGCAGGGAAAATCTGGAAACACC. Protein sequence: CASSLSQGKSGNT. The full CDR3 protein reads CASSLSQGKSGNTIYF.

This chain's CDR3 is CASSEVTARQPQHF. Partial CDR3 DNA: TGTGCCAGCAGTGAAGTCACAGCTCGCCAGCCC. The rearrangement links TRBV6-1 to TRBJ1-5; no clear D. The read ends 3 residues before the CDR3 terminus; that terminus is restored from the germline J gene. V lost 1 base, J lost 7 bases, and 11 bases lay in between. The CDR3 is made up of 14 amino acids. Germline V gives CDR1 MNHNS, CDR2 SASEGT.

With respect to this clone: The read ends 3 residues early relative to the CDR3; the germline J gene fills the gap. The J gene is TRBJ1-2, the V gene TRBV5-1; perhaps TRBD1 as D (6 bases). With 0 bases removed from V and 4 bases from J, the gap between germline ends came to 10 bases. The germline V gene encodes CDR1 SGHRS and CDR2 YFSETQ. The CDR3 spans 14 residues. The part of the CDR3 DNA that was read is TGCGCCAGCAGCTTGGACGGACAGACCTATGGC. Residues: CASSLDGQTYG. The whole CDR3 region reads CASSLDGQTYGYTF.

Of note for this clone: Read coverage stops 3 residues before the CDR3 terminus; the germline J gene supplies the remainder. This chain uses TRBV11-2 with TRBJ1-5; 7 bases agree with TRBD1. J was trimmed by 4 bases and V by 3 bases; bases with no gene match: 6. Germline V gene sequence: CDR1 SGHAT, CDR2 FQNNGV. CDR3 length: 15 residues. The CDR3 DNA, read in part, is TGTGCCAGCAGCTTTGGGCCAGGGGGAAATCAGCCC. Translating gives CASSFGPGGNQP. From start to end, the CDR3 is CASSFGPGGNQPQHF.

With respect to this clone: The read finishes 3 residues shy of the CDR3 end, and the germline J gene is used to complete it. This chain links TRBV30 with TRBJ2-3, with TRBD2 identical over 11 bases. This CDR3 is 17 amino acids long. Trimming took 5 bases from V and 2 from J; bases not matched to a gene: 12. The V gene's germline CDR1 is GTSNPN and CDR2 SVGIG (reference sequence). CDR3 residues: CAWGTSGRRGVTDTQYF. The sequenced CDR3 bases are TGTGCCTGGGGTACTAGCGGGAGAAGGGGGGTCACAGATACG.

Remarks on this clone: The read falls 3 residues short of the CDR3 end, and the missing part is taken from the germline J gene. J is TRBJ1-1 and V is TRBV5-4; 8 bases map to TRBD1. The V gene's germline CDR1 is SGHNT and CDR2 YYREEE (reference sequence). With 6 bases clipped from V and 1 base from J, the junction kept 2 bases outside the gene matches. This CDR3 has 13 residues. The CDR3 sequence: CASTQGANTEAFF. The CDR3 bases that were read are TGTGCCAGCACCCAGGGGGCGAACACTGAA. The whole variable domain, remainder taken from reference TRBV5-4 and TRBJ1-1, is ETGVTQSPTHLIKTRGQQVTLRCSSQSGHNTVSWYQQALGQGPQFIFQYYREEENGRGNFPPRFSGLQFPNYSSELNVNALELDDSALYLCASTQGANTEAFFGQGTRLTVV.

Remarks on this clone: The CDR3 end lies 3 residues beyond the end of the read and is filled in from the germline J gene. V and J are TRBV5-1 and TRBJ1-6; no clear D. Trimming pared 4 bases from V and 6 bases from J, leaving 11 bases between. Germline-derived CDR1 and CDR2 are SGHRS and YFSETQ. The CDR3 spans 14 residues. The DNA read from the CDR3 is TGCGCCAGCAGCGTAGTTGCCTTTAATTCACCC. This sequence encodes CASSVVAFNSP. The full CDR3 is CASSVVAFNSPLHF.

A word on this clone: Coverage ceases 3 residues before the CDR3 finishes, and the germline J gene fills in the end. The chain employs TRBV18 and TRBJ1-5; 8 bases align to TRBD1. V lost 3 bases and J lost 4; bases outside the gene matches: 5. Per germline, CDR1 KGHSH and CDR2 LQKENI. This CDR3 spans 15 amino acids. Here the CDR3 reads CASSPGQALNQPQHF. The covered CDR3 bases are TGTGCCAGCTCACCGGGACAGGCCCTGAATCAGCCC.

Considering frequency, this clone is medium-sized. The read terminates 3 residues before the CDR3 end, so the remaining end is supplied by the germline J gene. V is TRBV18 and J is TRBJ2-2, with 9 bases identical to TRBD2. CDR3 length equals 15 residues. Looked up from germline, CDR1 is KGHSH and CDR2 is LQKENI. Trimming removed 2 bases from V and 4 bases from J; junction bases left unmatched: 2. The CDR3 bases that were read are TGTGCCAGCTCACCATCGACTAGCGGCACCGGGGAG. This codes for CASSPSTSGTGE. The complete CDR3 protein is CASSPSTSGTGELFF.

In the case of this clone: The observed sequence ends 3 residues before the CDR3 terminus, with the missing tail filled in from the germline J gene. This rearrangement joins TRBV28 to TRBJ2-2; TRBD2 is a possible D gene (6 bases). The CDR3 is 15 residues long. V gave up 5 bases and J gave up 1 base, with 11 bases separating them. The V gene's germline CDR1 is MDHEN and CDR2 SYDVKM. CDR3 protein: CASSVLGGNTGELFF. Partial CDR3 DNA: TGTGCCAGCAGTGTGCTGGGGGGGAACACCGGGGAG.

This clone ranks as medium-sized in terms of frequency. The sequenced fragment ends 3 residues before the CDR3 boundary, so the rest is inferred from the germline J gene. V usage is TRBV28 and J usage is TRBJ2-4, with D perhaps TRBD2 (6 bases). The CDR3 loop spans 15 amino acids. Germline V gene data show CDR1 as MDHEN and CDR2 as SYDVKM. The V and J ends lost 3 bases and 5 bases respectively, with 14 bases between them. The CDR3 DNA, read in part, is TGTGCCAGCAGTTTCCGTAAGGGGAGGCAAAACATT. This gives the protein CASSFRKGRQNI. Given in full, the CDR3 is CASSFRKGRQNIQYF.

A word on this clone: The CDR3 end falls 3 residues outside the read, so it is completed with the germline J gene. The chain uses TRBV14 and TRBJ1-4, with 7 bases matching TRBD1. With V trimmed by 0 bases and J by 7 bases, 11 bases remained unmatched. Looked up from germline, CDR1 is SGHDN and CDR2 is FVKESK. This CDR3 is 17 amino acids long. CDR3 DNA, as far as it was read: TGTGCCAGCAGCCAAGAGTTTCTGGACAGGTTTTTTGAAAAA. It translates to CASSQEFLDRFFEK. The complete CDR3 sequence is CASSQEFLDRFFEKLFF.

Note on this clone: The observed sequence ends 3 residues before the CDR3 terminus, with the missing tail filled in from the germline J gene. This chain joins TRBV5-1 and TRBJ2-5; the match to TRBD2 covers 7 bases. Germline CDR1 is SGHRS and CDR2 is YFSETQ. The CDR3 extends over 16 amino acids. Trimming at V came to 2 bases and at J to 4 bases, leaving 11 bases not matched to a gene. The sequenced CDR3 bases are TGCGCCAGCAGCTTTTCAAGACCGGGCGGGGGAGAGACC. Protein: CASSFSRPGGGET. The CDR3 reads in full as CASSFSRPGGGETQYF. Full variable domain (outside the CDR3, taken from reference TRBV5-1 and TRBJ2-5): KAGVTQTPRYLIKTRGQQVTLSCSPISGHRSVSWYQQTPGQGLQFLFEYFSETQRNKGNFPGRFSGRQFSNSRSEMNVSTLELGDSALYLCASSFSRPGGGETQYFGPGTRLLVL.